This TCR beta chain was found in a study of blood T cell repertoires in COVID-19. Background on the study: Whether acute or convalescent, the COVID-19 samples came from the United States, Italy and Spain.

Trimming took 4 bases from V and 1 from J; bases not matched to a gene: 1. Germline V gene sequence: CDR1 SGHRS, CDR2 YFSETQ. The CDR3 has 13 residues. Per the authors' pipeline: Reference gene primer amplification gave estimated nucleated cell counts. The assay was immunoSEQ multiplex PCR, and TCRdb's table has in-frame clones only and misses some. The V and J calls and clone size were taken over from that table, and D and trimming were inferred from the DNA. The top ten hold around 9.3% of the sample, which has 200,000 to 250,000 clones, approximately 81% seen once. About this clone itself: This sample also contains other DNA sequences that code for the same CDR3.

This clonotype was sampled from an elderly woman with acute or convalescent COVID-19. Sequenced sample: peripheral blood. The genes are TRBV5-1 and TRBJ1-1; 7 nucleotides match TRBD1. The chain's CDR3 is CASSRDRNTEAFF. The DNA for the CDR3 is TGCGCCAGCAGCAGGGACAGGAACACTGAAGCTTTCTTT.